These 32 T cell receptor beta chains originate from one sample sequenced in a study of CD8 T cells in Susac syndrome. RNA in amounts of about 0.5 to 1 ug was reverse transcribed with random hexamers. In TCRdb, the immunoSEQ multiplex PCR reads were re-called with MiXCR into one record per CDR3 protein. This table has about 210,000 distinct CDR3 sequences, 90% to 95% appearing once. Sequences were obtained from CD4+ T cells from PBMCs. Receptors originate from a human donor in good health.

The gene calls are TRBV13 and TRBJ1-1; no firm D call. Germline CDR1 PRHDT, CDR2 FYEKMQ (reference sequence). Trimming removed 1 base from V and 0 bases from J, with 9 bases in between. The CDR3 totals 15 residues. CDR3 sequence (DNA): TGTGCCAGCAGCTTAGAACTCGGGCTGAACACTGAAGCTTTCTTT. Protein: CASSLELGLNTEAFF.

The rearrangement joins TRBV7-2 to TRBJ1-2; D unresolved. The germline V gene encodes CDR1 SGHTA and CDR2 FQGNSA. Trimming cost V 1 base and J 7 bases, with 10 bases left between them. The CDR3 is 13 residues long. The CDR3 coding sequence is TGTGCCAGCAGCTTAGAGGGATGGGGTGGCTACACCTTC. The encoded protein is CASSLEGWGGYTF.

V is TRBV20-1 and J is TRBJ2-3, with 7 bases that match TRBD1. V was pared by 8 bases and J by 15 bases, with 14 bases of the junction left unmatched. The CDR3 has 11 residues. CDR1 DFQATT and CDR2 SNEGSKA come from the germline V gene (reference sequence). CDR3 sequence: CSSRRNRGEYF. The CDR3 region has the DNA TGCAGTTCTCGGCGCAACAGGGGAGAATATTTT.

V and J are TRBV19 and TRBJ1-6, with a possible D match to TRBD1 (6 bases). Germline V gene sequence: CDR1 LNHDA, CDR2 SQIVND (reference sequence). Trimming removed 0 bases from V and 5 bases from J, with 8 bases in between. The length of the CDR3 is 15 residues. For the CDR3, the DNA is TGTGCCAGTAGTATAGATCGGACAGATAATTCACCCCTCCACTTT. Translated: CASSIDRTDNSPLHF.

V gene TRBV30 combines with J gene TRBJ2-1; D may correspond to TRBD1 or TRBD2 (5 bases each). Germline values: CDR1 GTSNPN, CDR2 SVGIG (reference sequence). The CDR3 is made up of 16 amino acids. The germline V and J ends were trimmed by 4 bases and 5 bases, with 21 bases remaining between them. For the CDR3, the DNA is TGTGCCTGGATTCCCTGGGACGTCCCTGGGGACAATGAGCAGTTCTTC. Translation: CAWIPWDVPGDNEQFF.

This clonotype occurred a few times. This rearrangement joins TRBV19 to TRBJ1-5; no definite D call. Trimming removed 1 base from V and 2 bases from J, with 6 bases in between. The CDR3 totals 14 residues. Germline V gene data show CDR1 as LNHDA and CDR2 as SQIVND (reference sequence). The CDR3 here is CASSIAGRNQPQHF. DNA for the CDR3: TGTGCCAGTAGTATAGCGGGCCGCAATCAGCCCCAGCATTTT.

In its sample, this clonotype was seen once. The chain carries TRBV29-1 and TRBJ2-7; maybe TRBD2 (5 bases). This CDR3 has 12 residues. Trimming cost V 7 bases and J 2 bases, with 12 bases left between them. Germline V lookup: CDR1 SQVTM, CDR2 ANQGSEA. As DNA, the CDR3 is TGCAGCGCGTACCGGGGAGCCTACGAGCAGTACTTC. It codes for CSAYRGAYEQYF.

The V and J genes are TRBV2 and TRBJ1-1; TRBD1 is a possible D gene (5 bases). V was trimmed by 4 bases and J by 0 bases, leaving 9 bases between them. The CDR3 extends over 14 amino acids. Germline V CDR1 and CDR2: SNHLY, FYNNEI. As DNA, the CDR3 is TGTGCCAGCAGTGCCCGGACATTGAACACTGAAGCTTTCTTT. It encodes CASSARTLNTEAFF.

The chain couples TRBV5-1 to TRBJ1-1; 7 nucleotides match TRBD1. Germline loops: CDR1 SGHRS, CDR2 YFSETQ. Germline trimming cut 2 bases from V and 4 bases from J; bases unmatched to any gene: 8. The CDR3 totals 15 residues. The CDR3 DNA is TGCGCCAGCAGCTTTAACAGGGGTGAAGGCACTGAAGCTTTCTTT. It codes for CASSFNRGEGTEAFF.

The DNA of the CDR3 is TGTGCCAGCAGTTACGCCATACAGGGGGCGCCGAAGTACGTC. This sequence encodes CASSYAIQGAPKYV. The chain has TRBV6-5 and TRBJ2-7; 9 positions match TRBD1. Looked up from germline, CDR1 is MNHEY and CDR2 is SVGAGI. This CDR3 contains 14 residues. V shed 2 bases and J 11 bases; nucleotides not matched to a gene: 10.

V gene TRBV28 combines with J gene TRBJ1-5, with D unresolved. This CDR3 contains 13 residues. The germline V and J ends were trimmed by 6 bases and 2 bases, with 8 bases remaining between them. Germline CDR1 is MDHEN and CDR2 is SYDVKM. The CDR3 spells CASRPGGNQPQHF. CDR3 bases: TGTGCCAGCAGGCCCGGAGGCAATCAGCCCCAGCATTTT.

The chain joins TRBV11-3 to TRBJ1-1, with D unclear. Trimming stripped 0 bases from V and 1 base from J, with 9 bases between. The CDR3 covers 15 residues. CDR1 is SGHNT, CDR2 YENEEA, per germline. CDR3 coding DNA: TGTGCCAGCAGCTTAGATCCACTTCCGAACACTGAAGCTTTCTTT. This encodes CASSLDPLPNTEAFF.

The chain combines TRBV20-1 with TRBJ2-1, with a tentative D call TRBD1 (6 bases). This CDR3 region has 14 residues. Germline assignment: CDR1 DFQATT and CDR2 SNEGSKA (reference sequence). With 6 bases removed from V and 4 bases from J, the gap between germline ends came to 16 bases. DNA of the CDR3: TGCAGTGCCCTGGGACATTCAACGTACAATGAGCAGTTCTTC. The encoded protein is CSALGHSTYNEQFF.

The chain links TRBV7-6 to TRBJ1-2; 10 nucleotides match TRBD1. From germline, CDR1 is SGHVS and CDR2 FNYEAQ. The CDR3 runs 15 residues. J lost 3 bases, V lost 5 bases, and 6 bases had no gene match. The CDR3 here is CASSLRQGADYGYTF. The CDR3 DNA follows: TGTGCCAGCAGCCTACGACAGGGGGCCGACTATGGCTACACCTTC. Supplemented by reference TRBV7-6 and TRBJ1-2, the full variable domain reads GAGVSQSPRYKVTKRGQDVALRCDPISGHVSLYWYRQALGQGPEFLTYFNYEAQQDKSGLPNDRFSAERPEGSISTLTIQRTEQRDSAMYRCASSLRQGADYGYTFGSGTRLTVV.

The chain uses TRBV30 and TRBJ1-1, with D maybe TRBD1 (5 bases). V was clipped by 0 bases and J by 4 bases, with 9 bases between them. In germline, CDR1 is GTSNPN, CDR2 SVGIG (reference sequence). The CDR3 runs 13 residues. The CDR3: CAWSVGESTEAFF. In DNA form, the CDR3 reads TGTGCCTGGAGTGTAGGGGAGAGCACTGAAGCTTTCTTT.

The chain employs TRBV24-1 and TRBJ1-5; TRBD1 aligns across 10 bases. The CDR3 consists of 15 residues. The ends lost 5 bases at V and 3 bases at J; junction bases unmatched: 3. Germline CDR1 KGHDR, CDR2 SFDVKD. The CDR3 DNA reads TGTGCCACCAGTGTCGGGACAGGGGCCAATCAGCCCCAGCATTTT. The encoded protein is CATSVGTGANQPQHF.

The chain combines TRBV7-2 with TRBJ2-3; 12 bases align to TRBD2. Germline CDR1 reads SGHTA; CDR2 reads FQGNSA. The trim removed 5 bases at V and 5 bases at J, leaving 5 bases unmatched. The CDR3 has 15 residues. The CDR3 DNA is TGTGCCAGCAGCCCCCTAGCGGGGGGGGGAGATACGCAGTATTTT. Translated, it gives CASSPLAGGGDTQYF. Full variable domain (outside the CDR3, taken from reference TRBV7-2 and TRBJ2-3): GAGVSQSPSNKVTEKGKDVELRCDPISGHTALYWYRQSLGQGLEFLIYFQGNSAPDKSGLPSDRFSAERTGGSVSTLTIQRTQQEDSAVYLCASSPLAGGGDTQYFGPGTRLTVL.

The chain couples TRBV20-1 to TRBJ2-4, with 7 positions matching TRBD1. This CDR3 contains 13 residues. Germline CDR1 and CDR2: DFQATT and SNEGSKA (reference sequence). CDR3 bases: TGCAGCCGACAGGGATTAGCCAAAAACATTCAGTACTTC. This codes for CSRQGLAKNIQYF.

The chain couples TRBV20-1 to TRBJ2-2; TRBD2 matches at 10 bases. Looked up from germline, CDR1 is DFQATT and CDR2 is SNEGSKA (reference sequence). The CDR3 covers 15 residues. Losses at the gene ends were 6 bases for V and 7 bases for J; bases not matched to a gene: 11. The CDR3 sequence: CSASPPSGGIGELFF. CDR3 sequence (DNA): TGCAGTGCCAGCCCCCCTAGCGGGGGAATCGGGGAGCTGTTTTTT.

The chain links TRBV3-1 to TRBJ1-2; perhaps TRBD1 as D (6 bases). Between the trimmed V and J ends, which lost 3 bases and 11 bases, there was a span of 19 bases. CDR1 is LGHDT, CDR2 YNNKEL, per germline (reference sequence). The CDR3 loop spans 14 amino acids. This CDR3 reads CASSHDTGPIGYTF. CDR3 nucleotides: TGTGCCAGCAGCCATGATACAGGGCCGATCGGATACACCTTC. Using reference TRBV3-1 and TRBJ1-2 for the parts outside the CDR3, the full variable domain is DTAVSQTPKYLVTQMGNDKSIKCEQNLGHDTMYWYKQDSKKFLKIMFSYNNKELIINETVPNRFSPKSPDKAHLNLHINSLELGDSAVYFCASSHDTGPIGYTFGSGTRLTVV.

The J gene is TRBJ2-2, the V gene TRBV25-1; 8 nucleotides agree with TRBD2. Losses at the gene ends were 3 bases for V and 5 bases for J; bases not matched to a gene: 5. The CDR3 is 15 amino acids. CDR1 and CDR2 (germline): MGHDK, SYGVNS. This CDR3 is CASSDGGGRTGELFF. In DNA form, the CDR3 reads TGTGCCAGCAGTGATGGCGGGGGGAGAACCGGGGAGCTGTTTTTT.

This chain connects TRBV4-3 to TRBJ2-1; a possible D gene is TRBD2 (6 bases). The ends were cut back, 0 bases at V and 9 bases at J, with 18 bases in the middle. Germline assignment: CDR1 LGHNA and CDR2 YSLEER. The CDR3 has 16 amino acids. In DNA form, the CDR3 reads TGCGCCAGCAGCCAAGATTGGGTGGACTATCCTCGTGAGCAGTTCTTC. Its translation: CASSQDWVDYPREQFF.

The V and J genes are TRBV20-1 and TRBJ2-7; D tentatively fits TRBD1 or TRBD2 (7 bases each). V dropped 6 bases and J dropped 3 bases, with 15 bases sitting between them. CDR1 and CDR2 from the germline V gene are DFQATT and SNEGSKA (reference sequence). The CDR3 length is 13 residues. For the CDR3, the DNA is TGCAGTGCCACGACAGGGAGGGGCTACGAGCAGTACTTC. It is translated as CSATTGRGYEQYF.

The CDR3, as DNA: TGTGCCAGCACCGTGGGAGAGACCCAGTACTTC. This gives the protein CASTVGETQYF. V gene TRBV6-2 or TRBV6-3 combines with J gene TRBJ2-5, with D hard to call. Germline V gives CDR1 MNHEY, CDR2 SVGEGT. The CDR3 runs to 11 residues. The V end was cut by 7 bases, the J end by 4 bases, with 7 bases between.

The CDR3 loop reads CASSLGPYEKLFF. The CDR3, as DNA: TGTGCCAGCAGCTTGGGGCCTTATGAAAAACTGTTTTTT. This sequence joins TRBV5-6 and TRBJ1-4, with D hard to call. Germline V CDR1 and CDR2: SGHDT, YYEEEE. The CDR3 runs 13 residues. The germline V and J ends were trimmed by 0 bases and 6 bases, with 6 bases remaining between them.

The chain recombines TRBV5-4 with TRBJ2-2; 10 bases match TRBD2. The CDR3 covers 16 residues. V was clipped by 3 bases and J by 2 bases; unmatched bases: 4. The germline CDR1 and CDR2 sequences are SGHNT and YYREEE (reference sequence). The CDR3 sequence is CASSSGLAINTGELFF. The CDR3 DNA sequence: TGTGCCAGCAGCTCGGGACTAGCGATAAACACCGGGGAGCTGTTTTTT.

This chain connects TRBV5-1 to TRBJ1-6; D ambiguous. The V gene lost 1 base and the J gene lost 4 bases, with 3 bases spanning the gap. The germline V gene encodes CDR1 SGHRS and CDR2 YFSETQ. The CDR3 is made up of 13 amino acids. The CDR3 is CASSLKYNSPLHF. CDR3 sequence (DNA): TGCGCCAGCAGCTTGAAATATAATTCACCCCTCCACTTT.

This chain joins TRBV20-1 and TRBJ2-1; 10 bases agree with TRBD2. The germline V gene encodes CDR1 DFQATT and CDR2 SNEGSKA (reference sequence). After removal of 3 bases from V and 2 bases from J, the junction contained 1 base not matched to a gene. The CDR3 sequence is 14 residues long. This CDR3 reads CSASGLAAYNEQFF. The CDR3 region has the DNA TGCAGTGCTAGCGGACTAGCGGCCTACAATGAGCAGTTCTTC.

This chain links TRBV4-1 with TRBJ2-2; no reliable D call. Trimming stripped 1 base from V and 6 bases from J, with 9 bases between. This CDR3 has 14 residues. CDR1 and CDR2 (germline): MGHRA, YSYEKL. CDR3 sequence reads: CASSQGVRPGELFF. The CDR3 DNA follows: TGCGCCAGCAGCCAAGGGGTCAGGCCCGGGGAGCTGTTTTTT.

V gene TRBV11-2 combines with J gene TRBJ2-3, with D possibly called TRBD1 or TRBD2 (5 bases each). Looked up from germline, CDR1 is SGHAT and CDR2 is FQNNGV. CDR3 size: 16 residues. Trimming removed 5 bases at V and 0 bases at J, with 15 bases between. CDR3 region: CASSPGTHGSTDTQYF. Here the CDR3 DNA reads TGTGCCAGCAGCCCCGGGACCCATGGGAGCACAGATACGCAGTATTTT.

The chain links TRBV28 to TRBJ2-7, with D perhaps matching TRBD1 (6 bases). The CDR3 is made up of 12 amino acids. The V end lost 5 bases, the J end lost 7 bases, and 12 bases lay between the germline ends. Germline V lookup: CDR1 MDHEN, CDR2 SYDVKM. DNA for the CDR3: TGTGCCAGCAGTCTTTACAGGGAGGAGCAGTACTTC. This translates into CASSLYREEQYF.

The chain has TRBV21-1 and TRBJ1-2. TRBV21-1 is a pseudogene segment. The CDR3 sequence is 14 residues long. CDR3 sequence (DNA): TGTGCCAGCAGCAAAGGACTAAGAAACTATGGCTACACCTTC. Translated: CASSKGLRNYGYTF.